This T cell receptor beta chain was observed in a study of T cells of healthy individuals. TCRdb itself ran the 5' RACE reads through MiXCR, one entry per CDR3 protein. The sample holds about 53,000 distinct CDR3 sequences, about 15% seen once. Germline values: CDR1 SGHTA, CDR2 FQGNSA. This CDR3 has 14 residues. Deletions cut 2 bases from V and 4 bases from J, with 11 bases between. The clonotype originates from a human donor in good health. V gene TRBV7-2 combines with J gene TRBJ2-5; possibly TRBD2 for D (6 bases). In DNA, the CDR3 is TGTGCCAGCAGCTTATTGGGGGGAGGAGAGACCCAGTACTTC. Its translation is CASSLLGGGETQYF.